This is a list of T cell receptor beta chains from one sample in a study of blood T cell repertoires in COVID-19. Method: immunoSEQ multiplex PCR; TCRdb's copy keeps in-frame clones and lacks some. The sample records roughly 250,000 clones, 75% to 90% being singletons. Sequenced input: peripheral blood. Receptors originate from a woman aged 60-75 years with active or convalescent COVID-19. The CDR3 runs from the conserved cysteine through the conserved F or W. D genes are given only for firm matches. Rows may omit the clone size; those that give it use once, few, many or a size class.

j_call | d_call | v_call | clone_size | cdr3_nt | cdr3_aa
TRBJ1-1 | - | TRBV30 | - | TGTGCCTGGAGTGTACGGGGGGCGGTGAACACTGAAGCTTTCTTT | CAWSVRGAVNTEAFF
TRBJ2-1 | - | TRBV4-3 | once | TGCGCCAGCAGCCAAGCCGGGGTGGATGAGCAGTTCTTC | CASSQAGVDEQFF
TRBJ1-3 | - | TRBV13 | - | TGTGCCAGCAGCTTATTAAGAACCGGCTCTGGAAACACCATATATTTT | CASSLLRTGSGNTIYF
TRBJ1-4 | - | TRBV30 | - | TGTGCCTGGAGTGTCGGGGGGAAACTGTTTTTT | CAWSVGGKLFF
TRBJ2-7 | - | TRBV13 | - | TGTGCCAGCAGCTTAGGGGTAGGGGGAACCTACGAGCAGTACTTC | CASSLGVGGTYEQYF
TRBJ2-2 | - | TRBV7-9 | - | TGTGCCAGCAGCTTAGGCGGGGTCAACACCGGGGAGCTGTTTTTT | CASSLGGVNTGELFF
TRBJ1-2 | TRBD1 | TRBV27 | - | TGTGCCAGCAGGGAGAGGGGGCGGTGGTATGGCTACACCTTC | CASRERGRWYGYTF
TRBJ2-2 | - | TRBV6-6 | - | TGTGCCAGCAGTTACAGGCAGGGGAGTACCGGGGAGCTGTTTTTT | CASSYRQGSTGELFF
TRBJ1-5 | TRBD1 | TRBV2 | - | TGTGCCAGCACCCTGGGACAGGGGGCAGGTCAGCCCCAGCATTTT | CASTLGQGAGQPQHF
TRBJ2-7 | TRBD1 | TRBV7-9 | - | TGTGCCACAAGCCGCCGGGACAGGGGGCCCTACGAGCAGTACTTC | CATSRRDRGPYEQYF
TRBJ1-5 | TRBD1 | TRBV3-1/TRBV3-2 | - | TGTGCCAGCTCAAGGGGGCGCGGGAATCAGCCCCAGCATTTT | CASSRGRGNQPQHF
TRBJ1-5 | TRBD1 | TRBV6-6 | - | TGTGCCAGCAGCGCCCCGGGACAGGGCAATCAGCCCCAGCATTTT | CASSAPGQGNQPQHF
TRBJ1-1 | - | TRBV4-3 | - | TGCGCCAGCAGCCATAACAGGGACACTGAAGCTTTCTTT | CASSHNRDTEAFF
TRBJ1-1 | - | TRBV6-5 | once | TGTGCCAGCAGTTACTCGAGGGTTACGAACACTGAAGCTTTCTTT | CASSYSRVTNTEAFF
TRBJ2-3 | TRBD2 | TRBV6-5 | - | TGTGCCAGCAGACTCAGCGGGGTAGCAGATACGCAGTATTTT | CASRLSGVADTQYF